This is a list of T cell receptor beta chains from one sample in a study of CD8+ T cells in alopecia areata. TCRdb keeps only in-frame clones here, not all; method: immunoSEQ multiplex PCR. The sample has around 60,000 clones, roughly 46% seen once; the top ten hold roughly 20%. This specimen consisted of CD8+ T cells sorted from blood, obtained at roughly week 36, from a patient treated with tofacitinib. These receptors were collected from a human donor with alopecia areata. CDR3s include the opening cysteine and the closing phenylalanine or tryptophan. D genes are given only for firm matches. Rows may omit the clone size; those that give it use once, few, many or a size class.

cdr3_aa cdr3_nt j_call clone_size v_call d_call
CSVGSPNYEQYF TGCAGCGTTGGAAGTCCCAACTACGAGCAGTACTTC TRBJ2-7 few TRBV29-1 NA
CASSFRGNEKLFF TGTGCCAGCAGTTTCAGGGGGAATGAAAAACTGTTTTTT TRBJ1-4 NA TRBV27 TRBD1
CASGGGPNEQFF TGTGCCAGCGGGGGAGGGCCCAATGAGCAGTTCTTC TRBJ2-1 few TRBV6-5 TRBD2
CASSVGMTDTQYF TGTGCCAGCAGTGTGGGGATGACAGATACGCAGTATTTT TRBJ2-3 NA TRBV25-1 NA
CASEEHRDFTGELFF TGTGCCAGCGAGGAGCATAGGGATTTCACCGGGGAGCTGTTTTTT TRBJ2-2 few TRBV6-1 NA
CASSLAYSSQETQYF TGTGCCAGCAGCTTAGCGTACAGCTCTCAAGAGACCCAGTACTTC TRBJ2-5 NA TRBV7-6 NA
CASSIGTSGRGHEQFF TGTGCCAGTAGTATCGGGACTAGCGGGAGAGGTCATGAGCAGTTCTTC TRBJ2-1 few TRBV19 TRBD2
CASSQDGTGRRTDTQYF TGCGCCAGCAGCCAAGATGGGACAGGGAGGCGCACAGATACGCAGTATTTT TRBJ2-3 NA TRBV4-1 TRBD1
CASSSPQGSPDGYTF TGTGCCAGCAGCTCCCCGCAGGGAAGTCCGGATGGCTACACCTTC TRBJ1-2 NA TRBV9 NA
CASSLIGAPGELFF TGTGCCAGCAGCTTAATTGGAGCACCCGGGGAGCTGTTTTTT TRBJ2-2 NA TRBV13 NA
CAVRGGTEAFF TGTGCCGTCAGGGGGGGCACTGAAGCTTTCTTT TRBJ1-1 few TRBV19 TRBD1
CASSTRGAVGTGELFF TGTGCCAGCAGCACCCGAGGGGCCGTAGGCACCGGGGAGCTGTTTTTT TRBJ2-2 NA TRBV21-1 NA
CASSSTGLAVYEQYF TGTGCCAGCAGCTCAACGGGACTAGCGGTATACGAGCAGTACTTC TRBJ2-7 few TRBV7-9 TRBD2
CATSRERRREETQYF TGTGCCACCAGCAGAGAAAGGAGGCGGGAAGAGACCCAGTACTTC TRBJ2-5 NA TRBV15 NA
CASSQRSSGANVLTF TGCGCCAGCAGCCAGAGGAGCTCTGGGGCCAACGTCCTGACTTTC TRBJ2-6 once TRBV4-3 NA
CASSGTSTAGANVLTF TGTGCCAGCAGCGGAACGTCAACAGCTGGGGCCAACGTCCTGACTTTC TRBJ2-6 NA TRBV9 NA
CASSSTGGSYEQYF TGTGCCAGCAGCTCGACAGGGGGCTCCTACGAGCAGTACTTC TRBJ2-7 NA TRBV28 TRBD1
CAWSEQGYTEAFF TGTGCCTGGAGTGAACAGGGATACACTGAAGCTTTCTTT TRBJ1-1 many TRBV30 NA
CASSPGSGIHNEQFF TGTGCCAGCAGCCCAGGAAGCGGGATCCACAATGAGCAGTTCTTC TRBJ2-1 NA TRBV7-3 TRBD2
CAWAVGEQFF TGTGCCTGGGCCGTGGGGGAGCAGTTCTTC TRBJ2-1 NA TRBV30 NA
CASSSGRTLMKQYF TGTGCCAGTAGTTCGGGACGAACCCTTATGAAGCAGTACTTC TRBJ2-7 NA TRBV19 NA
CSFHTGDDGYGYTF TGCAGCTTTCACACGGGGGATGACGGCTATGGCTACACCTTC TRBJ1-2 NA TRBV29-1 NA
CAWTPGRAEAFF TGTGCCTGGACCCCCGGCCGGGCTGAAGCTTTCTTT TRBJ1-1 few TRBV30 NA
CAILPAGGRYEQYF TGTGCCATTCTACCAGCGGGAGGGCGATACGAGCAGTACTTC TRBJ2-7 NA TRBV7-9 TRBD2
CASSQEETQYF TGTGCCAGCAGCCAGGAGGAGACCCAGTACTTC TRBJ2-5 NA TRBV6-6 NA
CASSQPDDYGYTF TGCGCCAGCAGCCAGCCTGACGACTATGGCTACACCTTC TRBJ1-2 NA TRBV4-1 NA
CASSVGADSGYEQYF TGTGCCAGCAGCGTAGGGGCGGACTCCGGCTACGAGCAGTACTTC TRBJ2-7 few TRBV9 NA
CASSPSGYLRHEQYF TGTGCCAGCAGTCCCTCCGGGTACCTTCGCCACGAGCAGTACTTC TRBJ2-7 NA TRBV27 NA
CASSQPGVDSYNEQFF TGTGCCAGCAGCCAACCGGGAGTTGATTCCTACAATGAGCAGTTCTTC TRBJ2-1 NA TRBV14 NA
CATSSRTSGINEQYF TGTGCCACCAGCAGCCGTACTAGCGGGATTAACGAGCAGTACTTC TRBJ2-7 few TRBV15 TRBD2
CASSKTGDRFEETQYF TGTGCCAGCTCAAAGACCGGGGACCGTTTTGAAGAGACCCAGTACTTC TRBJ2-5 NA TRBV18 NA
CASSVWGETQYF TGTGCCAGCAGCGTCTGGGGGGAGACCCAGTACTTC TRBJ2-5 NA TRBV9 NA
CASSAWTDTQYF TGTGCCAGCAGCGCCTGGACAGATACGCAGTATTTT TRBJ2-3 NA TRBV9 NA
CATSRDLGLASNEQFF TGTGCCACCAGCAGAGATTTGGGACTAGCGAGCAATGAGCAGTTCTTC TRBJ2-1 NA TRBV15 TRBD2
CAWSVVSPGELFF TGTGCCTGGAGTGTGGTTTCGCCCGGGGAGCTGTTTTTT TRBJ2-2 few TRBV30 NA
CASSLHTGYYEQYF TGTGCCAGCAGCTTACACACAGGTTACTACGAGCAGTACTTC TRBJ2-7 NA TRBV7-9 NA
CARDGDPGRLEAFF TGTGCCCGAGATGGGGACCCAGGGAGGCTTGAAGCTTTCTTT TRBJ1-1 NA TRBV30 NA
CASSAPGGSPHEQFF TGTGCCAGCAGCGCCCCCGGGGGCTCCCCGCATGAGCAGTTCTTC TRBJ2-1 NA TRBV9 NA
CASSVAGSTDTQYF TGTGCCAGCAGCGTCGCCGGCAGCACAGATACGCAGTATTTT TRBJ2-3 NA TRBV9 NA
CASSPGGNEQFF TGCGCCAGCAGCCCTGGAGGGAATGAGCAGTTCTTC TRBJ2-1 NA TRBV5-1 NA
CASSRAEGGTDTQYF TGTGCCAGCAGCCGAGCGGAGGGGGGAACAGATACGCAGTATTTT TRBJ2-3 few TRBV13 NA
CASSPAGTSGRSSYNEQFF TGCGCCAGCAGCCCGGCCGGGACTAGCGGGAGGAGCTCCTACAATGAGCAGTTCTTC TRBJ2-1 NA TRBV5-1 TRBD2
CSVGSGDGNTIYF TGCAGCGTTGGTTCAGGGGACGGAAACACCATATATTTT TRBJ1-3 NA TRBV29-1 NA
CASSVVEGSYEQYF TGTGCCAGCAGCGTAGTTGAGGGGTCCTACGAGCAGTACTTC TRBJ2-7 NA TRBV9 NA
CASHKTGTNYEQYF TGTGCCAGTCACAAAACCGGGACGAACTACGAGCAGTACTTC TRBJ2-7 few TRBV27 NA
CASSDSPYNEQFF TGTGCCAGCAGTGACAGTCCCTACAATGAGCAGTTCTTC TRBJ2-1 few TRBV27 NA
CASRPGQGYEQYF TGTGCCAGCAGGCCGGGACAGGGCTACGAGCAGTACTTC TRBJ2-7 NA TRBV7-2 TRBD1
CSADWDIYGYTF TGCAGCGCCGATTGGGACATCTATGGCTACACCTTC TRBJ1-2 few TRBV29-1 NA
CASAGGGVAKNIQYF TGTGCCAGTGCCGGTGGAGGTGTAGCCAAAAACATTCAGTACTTC TRBJ2-4 NA TRBV25-1 NA
CSVEVAYYEQYF TGCAGCGTTGAAGTAGCCTACTACGAGCAGTACTTC TRBJ2-7 few TRBV29-1 NA
CASSSGRTGNGQPQHF TGTGCCAGCAGCTCAGGCCGGACAGGGAACGGCCAGCCCCAGCATTTT TRBJ1-5 NA TRBV13 TRBD1
CGWTSGTGGNEQYF TGTGGCTGGACCTCCGGGACTGGGGGAAACGAGCAGTACTTC TRBJ2-7 NA TRBV30 NA
CASLGTKEREQYF TGTGCCAGTCTTGGGACTAAAGAACGCGAGCAGTACTTC TRBJ2-7 NA TRBV18 TRBD2
CATSRRSGSYNEQFF TGTGCCACCAGCAGAAGAAGCGGGTCCTACAATGAGCAGTTCTTC TRBJ2-1 NA TRBV15 NA
CASSVGGAPTDTQYF TGTGCCAGCAGCGTGGGAGGGGCGCCTACAGATACGCAGTATTTT TRBJ2-3 few TRBV9 TRBD2